Shown below are 20 T cell receptor beta chains from a single sample sequenced in a study of cytotoxic CD8 clonotypes in ibrutinib-treated CLL. Profiling relied on immunoSEQ multiplex PCR, and the TCRdb table lists in-frame clones only, not all of them. The data hold 150,000 to 200,000 clones, with 84% observed a single time. Sequences were derived from PBMCs, sampled after 24 months of ibrutinib treatment. The receptors here all came from a human donor with chronic lymphocytic leukemia.

The chain links TRBV7-8 to TRBJ2-1, with D unresolved. Germline V gene lookup returns CDR1 SGHVS and CDR2 FQNEAQ. CDR3 length: 17 amino acids. The V and J ends lost 5 bases and 6 bases respectively, with 23 bases between them. CDR3 in amino acids: CASSPRPPGGWINEQFF. DNA of the CDR3: TGTGCCAGCAGCCCTCGGCCGCCAGGTGGGTGGATCAATGAGCAGTTCTTC. The full variable domain, completed using reference TRBV7-8 and TRBJ2-1, is GAGVSQSPRYKVAKRGQDVALRCDPISGHVSLFWYQQALGQGPEFLTYFQNEAQLDKSGLPSDRFFAERPEGSVSTLKIQRTQQEDSAVYLCASSPRPPGGWINEQFFGPGTRLTVL.

The V gene is TRBV27, the J gene TRBJ2-1, with 11 nucleotides matching TRBD2. This CDR3 is 15 amino acids long. Per the germline V gene, CDR1 is MNHEY and CDR2 is SMNVEV (reference sequence). The V gene end was trimmed by 8 bases and the J gene end by 3 bases; junction bases not matched to a gene: 6. This CDR3 is CASGSGTSGYNEQFF. The CDR3 coding sequence is TGTGCCAGCGGGTCGGGGACTAGCGGCTACAATGAGCAGTTCTTC.

The gene calls are TRBV19 and TRBJ2-1; 16 bases map to TRBD2. Germline CDR1 is LNHDA and CDR2 is SQIVND (reference sequence). Germline trimming cut 4 bases from V and 6 bases from J; bases unmatched to any gene: 9. The length of the CDR3 is 18 residues. Here the CDR3 DNA reads TGTGCCAGTAGTAGGGGACTAGCGGGGGGGCCTGTTGCCAATGAGCAGTTCTTC. Its protein is CASSRGLAGGPVANEQFF. The full variable domain, rest sourced from reference TRBV19 and TRBJ2-1, is DGGITQSPKYLFRKEGQNVTLSCEQNLNHDAMYWYRQDPGQGLRLIYYSQIVNDFQKGDIAEGYSVSREKKESFPLTVTSAQKNPTAFYLCASSRGLAGGPVANEQFFGPGTRLTVL.

The chain is built from TRBV9 and TRBJ1-3; D uncertain. Between the trimmed V and J ends, which lost 0 bases and 3 bases, there was a span of 10 bases. The CDR3 contains 15 residues. CDR1 and CDR2 from the germline V gene are SGDLS and YYNGEE. The CDR3 bases are TGTGCCAGCAGCGTAGGGTCGAGTTATGGAAACACCATATATTTT. Protein product: CASSVGSSYGNTIYF.

CDR3 in amino acids: CASSPEGGPSSGNTIYF. The CDR3 coding sequence is TGCGCCAGCAGCCCGGAGGGAGGGCCGAGCTCTGGAAACACCATATATTTT. The chain links TRBV4-1 to TRBJ1-3; D gene uncertain. The CDR3 extends over 17 amino acids. Germline V gene sequence: CDR1 MGHRA, CDR2 YSYEKL. The V and J ends lost 4 bases and 0 bases respectively, with 16 bases between them.

The chain joins TRBV5-1 to TRBJ2-1; tentative D call: TRBD2 (6 bases). Germline CDR1 reads SGHRS; CDR2 reads YFSETQ. The CDR3 contains 15 residues. V lost 1 base and J lost 6, with 14 bases in between. CDR3 sequence: CASSLLVAGSNEQFF. CDR3 sequence (DNA): TGCGCCAGCAGCTTGCTTGTGGCGGGGAGCAATGAGCAGTTCTTC.

The chain recombines TRBV19 with TRBJ1-5; the match to TRBD1 covers 9 bases. The V gene end was trimmed by 5 bases and the J gene end by 1 base; junction bases not matched to a gene: 12. From germline, CDR1 is LNHDA and CDR2 SQIVND (reference sequence). The CDR3 sequence is 18 residues long. As DNA, the CDR3 is TGTGCCAGTAGTCGGGGACAGGGAAAGGATCGAAGCAATCAGCCCCAGCATTTT. This sequence encodes CASSRGQGKDRSNQPQHF.

Regarding this clone: The same CDR3 arises from other DNA sequences in this sample as well. The chain links TRBV5-1 to TRBJ2-7, with a weak D call TRBD1 (5 bases). Germline CDR1 SGHRS, CDR2 YFSETQ. CDR3 length equals 12 residues. The ends were cut back, 0 bases at V and 5 bases at J, with 6 bases in the middle. CDR3 sequence reads: CASSLEGNEQYF. The CDR3 bases are TGCGCCAGCAGCTTGGAGGGGAACGAGCAGTACTTC.

The V call is TRBV10-3, the J call TRBJ1-1, with TRBD1 matching over 9 bases. The CDR3 has 15 residues. J lost 6 bases, V lost 4 bases, and 9 bases had no gene match. Looked up from germline, CDR1 is ENHRY and CDR2 is SYGVKD. CDR3 loop: CAISGLGQGVSEAFF. Written as DNA, the CDR3 is TGTGCCATCAGTGGTTTGGGACAGGGCGTCTCTGAAGCTTTCTTT.

The chain uses TRBV6-5 and TRBJ2-7, with D perhaps TRBD2 (5 bases). Trimming left V 10 bases short and J 3 bases short, with 13 bases between. This CDR3 comprises 12 residues. Germline V gene data show CDR1 as MNHEY and CDR2 as SVGAGI. CDR3 in DNA: TGTGCCACCTCGGACTTAGGCTACGAGCAGTACTTC. Amino acid sequence: CATSDLGYEQYF.

This clone has just one count. The chain combines TRBV6-6 with TRBJ1-2; the D is unclear. V lost 4 bases to trimming and J lost 8 bases, with 8 bases between them. This CDR3 region has 11 residues. CDR1 MNHNY and CDR2 SVGAGI come from the germline V gene (reference sequence). Here the CDR3 DNA reads TGTGCCAGCAGTTCTGGGGAGGGCTACACCTTC. The encoded protein is CASSSGEGYTF.

This clone was seen only a few times. The V call is TRBV11-2, the J call TRBJ2-7, with 7 bases identical to TRBD2. CDR1 and CDR2 from the germline V gene are SGHAT and FQNNGV. The CDR3 runs 14 residues. The V and J ends lost 5 bases and 3 bases, in that order; junction bases with no gene match: 7. The DNA of the CDR3 is TGTGCCAGCAGCCGCTCCGGGGGGATCTACGAGCAGTACTTC. Amino acids: CASSRSGGIYEQYF.

The rearrangement uses TRBV25-1 and TRBJ2-3, with 11 bases lining up with TRBD2. The CDR3 loop spans 17 amino acids. Germline lookup yields CDR1 MGHDK and CDR2 SYGVNS. The ends lost 3 bases at V and 1 base at J; junction bases unmatched: 6. CDR3 nucleotide sequence: TGTGCCAGCAGTGACCCGATGGGACTAGCGGGCACAGATACGCAGTATTTT. Translated: CASSDPMGLAGTDTQYF.

V usage is TRBV7-9 and J usage is TRBJ2-5; 9 bases are a match to TRBD2. CDR3 length: 17 amino acids. Germline V gives CDR1 SEHNR, CDR2 FQNEAQ (reference sequence). The ends lost 1 base at V and 4 bases at J; junction bases unmatched: 10. CDR3 sequence reads: CASSLGGAGGPGETQYF. Written as DNA, the CDR3 is TGTGCCAGCAGCTTAGGGGGTGCGGGAGGGCCAGGAGAGACCCAGTACTTC. Filled out from reference TRBV7-9 and TRBJ2-5, the complete variable domain reads DTGVSQNPRHKITKRGQNVTFRCDPISEHNRLYWYRQTLGQGPEFLTYFQNEAQLEKSRLLSDRFSAERPKGSFSTLEIQRTEQGDSAMYLCASSLGGAGGPGETQYFGPGTRLLVL.

The chain links TRBV7-3 to TRBJ2-2; D may be TRBD2 (7 bases). The length of the CDR3 is 16 residues. The V end lost 5 bases, the J end lost 7 bases, and 20 bases lay between the germline ends. Germline loops: CDR1 SGHTA, CDR2 FQGTGA. The CDR3 DNA reads TGTGCCAGCAGCCTCTCCCTCGCGGGGGCGGACGGGGAGCTGTTTTTT. Translation gives CASSLSLAGADGELFF. The whole variable domain, filled in from reference TRBV7-3 and TRBJ2-2, reads GAGVSQTPSNKVTEKGKYVELRCDPISGHTALYWYRQSLGQGPEFLIYFQGTGAADDSGLPNDRFFAVRPEGSVSTLKIQRTERGDSAVYLCASSLSLAGADGELFFGEGSRLTVL.

The chain is built from TRBV30 and TRBJ2-1; D is possibly TRBD2 (5 bases). Germline CDR1 GTSNPN, CDR2 SVGIG (reference sequence). V gave up 2 bases and J gave up 5 bases, with 19 bases separating them. The CDR3 extends over 16 amino acids. CDR3: CAWSPPGLTTNNEQFF. As DNA, the CDR3 is TGTGCCTGGAGTCCCCCCGGTTTGACTACGAACAATGAGCAGTTCTTC.

This chain connects TRBV10-3 to TRBJ2-7; D is unresolved. Looked up from germline, CDR1 is ENHRY and CDR2 is SYGVKD. The CDR3 extends over 13 amino acids. V was cut by 6 bases and J by 0 bases, with 9 bases left in between. CDR3 in amino acids: CAISFDTSYEQYF. The CDR3 DNA sequence: TGTGCCATCAGCTTCGACACCTCCTACGAGCAGTACTTC.

This clone has just a few counts. This chain links TRBV28 with TRBJ2-7; D is uncertain. The CDR3 spans 15 residues. The V gene lost 7 bases and the J gene lost 2 bases, with 18 bases spanning the gap. Germline-derived CDR1 and CDR2 are MDHEN and SYDVKM. CDR3 DNA sequence: TGTGCCAGCAATCCCCCCCCCATAGAAACCTACGAGCAGTACTTC. It encodes CASNPPPIETYEQYF.

This clone was counted only a few times. The chain uses TRBV18 and TRBJ1-3; 8 bases line up with TRBD1. The ends lost 3 bases at V and 4 bases at J; junction bases unmatched: 5. Germline loops: CDR1 KGHSH, CDR2 LQKENI. The CDR3 extends over 15 amino acids. CDR3 coding DNA: TGTGCCAGCTCACCGATGGACAGGGCCGGAAACACCATATATTTT. This translates into CASSPMDRAGNTIYF.

This clone occurred a few times. V is TRBV27 and J is TRBJ1-5; TRBD1 might be the D (6 bases). The CDR3 spans 15 residues. Germline-derived CDR1 and CDR2 are MNHEY and SMNVEV (reference sequence). Deletions cut 6 bases from V and 0 bases from J, with 12 bases between. This CDR3 reads CASSLGQRSNQPQHF. As DNA, the CDR3 is TGTGCCAGCAGCCTTGGACAGCGTAGCAATCAGCCCCAGCATTTT.